Below, 6 T cell receptor beta chains from the same sample are listed, as sequenced in a study of CD8 T cells in ankylosing spondylitis. Each CDR3 protein gets one entry after TCRdb re-called the 5' RACE reads with MiXCR. Seen here are under 300,000 distinct CDR3 sequences, approximately 11% observed once, and the top ten hold under 7%. The sample comprised blood, either unsorted or a sorted T cell fraction (not recorded which). Receptors originate from a male donor with ankylosing spondylitis or in good health (not recorded which).

This clonotype appeared many times. This chain joins TRBV5-1 and TRBJ2-1; D unclear. The V end was cut by 1 base, the J end by 5 bases, with 10 bases between. This CDR3 has 14 amino acids. Per the germline V gene, CDR1 is SGHRS and CDR2 is YFSETQ. In DNA, the CDR3 is TGCGCCAGCAGCTTGAATGGGGTTAACAATGAGCAGTTCTTC. Protein: CASSLNGVNNEQFF.

This clonotype was counted at least ten times. The chain employs TRBV5-1 and TRBJ1-1; 7 nucleotides align to TRBD1. Trimming removed 0 bases from V and 4 bases from J; junction bases left unmatched: 6. The length of the CDR3 is 15 residues. Germline CDR1 reads SGHRS; CDR2 reads YFSETQ. CDR3 DNA sequence: TGCGCCAGCAGCTTGGGATTCTCAGGGGGCACTGAAGCTTTCTTT. Its translation is CASSLGFSGGTEAFF.

The CDR3 sequence: CASSFRQGGVYTF. The CDR3 DNA is TGTGCCAGCAGCTTTAGACAGGGGGGAGTCTACACCTTC. This sequence joins TRBV7-9 and TRBJ1-2; 9 nucleotides agree with TRBD1. Losses at the gene ends were 3 bases for V and 10 bases for J; bases not matched to a gene: 6. The CDR3 is 13 amino acids. In germline, CDR1 is SEHNR, CDR2 FQNEAQ (reference sequence).

In this sample, this clonotype turned up many times. V and J are TRBV20-1 and TRBJ1-5; 8 nucleotides match TRBD1. CDR3 size: 13 residues. Trimming removed 1 base from V and 8 bases from J; junction bases left unmatched: 4. Germline loops: CDR1 DFQATT, CDR2 SNEGSKA (reference sequence). CDR3 nucleotide sequence: TGCAGTGCTAGAGGCAGGGGGCATGAGCCCCAGCATTTT. This encodes CSARGRGHEPQHF.

There are many counts of this clonotype. The chain has TRBV4-1 and TRBJ2-1, with 10 bases aligning to TRBD2. The CDR3 spans 16 residues. The germline V gene has CDR1 MGHRA and CDR2 YSYEKL. After removal of 4 bases from V and 8 bases from J, the junction contained 11 bases not matched to a gene. CDR3 sequence (DNA): TGCGCCAGCAGCCTTTCGGCGGCTAGCGGGAGAGATGAGCAGTTCTTC. This translates into CASSLSAASGRDEQFF.

This clonotype was detected only a few times. This chain connects TRBV25-1 to TRBJ2-2; D is undetermined. V lost 4 bases, J lost 4 bases, and 4 bases lay in between. Germline lookup yields CDR1 MGHDK and CDR2 SYGVNS. This CDR3 region has 12 residues. CDR3 nucleotides: TGTGCCAGCAGTGGGGGCACCGGGGAGCTGTTTTTT. This codes for CASSGGTGELFF. Drawing the rest from reference TRBV25-1 and TRBJ2-2, the complete variable domain is EADIYQTPRYLVIGTGKKITLECSQTMGHDKMYWYQQDPGMELHLIHYSYGVNSTEKGDLSSESTVSRIRTEHFPLTLESARPSHTSQYLCASSGGTGELFFGEGSRLTVL.